This T cell receptor beta chain was obtained from a study of blood T cell repertoires in COVID-19. In the source study's methods: Amplification of reference gene primers provided the estimated nucleated cell counts. Clones were read by immunoSEQ multiplex PCR, and TCRdb kept only the in-frame ones, dropping some. Clone size and V and J calls were adopted from that table, with D and trimming inferred from the DNA. The table lists fewer than 100,000 clones, under 85% of them singletons, with approximately 25% in the top ten. CDR3 length: 16 amino acids. The V gene lost 1 base and the J gene lost 4 bases, with 16 bases spanning the gap. CDR1 is LGHNA, CDR2 YSLEER, per germline. The sample holds one count of this clone.

This clonotype originated in a man aged 70 or older with acute or convalescent COVID-19. The chain links TRBV4-3 to TRBJ1-2; no firm D call. What was sequenced was peripheral blood. CDR3 bases: TGCGCCAGCAGCCAAGGGTCTCGGACTGCTATCTATGGCTACACCTTC. As protein: CASSQGSRTAIYGYTF.